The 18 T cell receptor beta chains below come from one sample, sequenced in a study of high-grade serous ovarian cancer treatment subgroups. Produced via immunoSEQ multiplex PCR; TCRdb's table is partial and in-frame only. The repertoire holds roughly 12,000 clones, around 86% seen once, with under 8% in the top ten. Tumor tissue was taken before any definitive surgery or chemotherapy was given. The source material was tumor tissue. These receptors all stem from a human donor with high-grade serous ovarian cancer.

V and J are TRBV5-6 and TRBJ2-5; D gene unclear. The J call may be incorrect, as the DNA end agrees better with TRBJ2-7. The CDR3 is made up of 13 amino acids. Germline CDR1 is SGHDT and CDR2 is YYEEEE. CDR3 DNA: TGTGCCAGCAGCTACGGTCGTAACTACGAGCAGTACTTC. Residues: CASSYGRNYEQYF.

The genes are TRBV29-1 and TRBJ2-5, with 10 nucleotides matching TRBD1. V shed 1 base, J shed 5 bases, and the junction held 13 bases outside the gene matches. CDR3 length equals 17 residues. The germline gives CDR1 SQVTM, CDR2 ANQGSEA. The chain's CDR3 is CSVEVWWRQGAPETQYF. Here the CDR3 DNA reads TGCAGCGTTGAAGTATGGTGGCGACAGGGGGCGCCGGAGACCCAGTACTTC.

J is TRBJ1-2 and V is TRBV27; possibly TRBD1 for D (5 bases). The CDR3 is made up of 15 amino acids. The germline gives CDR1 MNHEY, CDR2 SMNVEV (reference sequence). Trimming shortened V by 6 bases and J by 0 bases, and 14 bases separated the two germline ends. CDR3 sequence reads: CASSRLGGANYGYTF. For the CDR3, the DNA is TGTGCCAGCAGCCGATTGGGAGGGGCTAACTATGGCTACACCTTC.

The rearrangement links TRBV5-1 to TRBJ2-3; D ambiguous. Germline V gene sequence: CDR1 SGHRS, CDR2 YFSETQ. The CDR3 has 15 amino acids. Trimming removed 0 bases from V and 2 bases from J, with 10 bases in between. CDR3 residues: CASSLVLGHTDTQYF. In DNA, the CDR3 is TGCGCCAGCAGCTTGGTCCTAGGTCACACAGATACGCAGTATTTT.

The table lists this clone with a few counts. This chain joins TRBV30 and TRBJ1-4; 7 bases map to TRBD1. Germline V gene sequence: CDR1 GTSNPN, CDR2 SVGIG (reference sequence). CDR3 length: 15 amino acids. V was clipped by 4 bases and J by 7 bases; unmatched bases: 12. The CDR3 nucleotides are TGTGCCTGGAACCTAGGCGGGACAGTGGCTGAAAAACTGTTTTTT. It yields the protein CAWNLGGTVAEKLFF.

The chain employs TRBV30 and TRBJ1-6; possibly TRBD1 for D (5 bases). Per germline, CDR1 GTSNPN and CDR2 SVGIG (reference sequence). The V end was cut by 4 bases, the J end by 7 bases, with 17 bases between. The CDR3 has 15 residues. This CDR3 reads CAWTRPGAGNSPLHF. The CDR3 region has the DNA TGTGCCTGGACCCGACCCGGGGCTGGGAATTCACCCCTCCACTTT. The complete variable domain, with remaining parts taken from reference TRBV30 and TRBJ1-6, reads SQTIHQWPATLVQPVGSPLSLECTVEGTSNPNLYWYRQAAGRGLQLLFYSVGIGQISSEVPQNLSASRPQDRQFILSSKKLLLSDSGFYLCAWTRPGAGNSPLHFGNGTRLTVT.

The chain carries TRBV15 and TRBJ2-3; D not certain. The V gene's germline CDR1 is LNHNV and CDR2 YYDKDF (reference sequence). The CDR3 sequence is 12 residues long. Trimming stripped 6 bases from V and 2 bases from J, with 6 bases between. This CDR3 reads CATSPLTDTQYF. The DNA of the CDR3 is TGTGCCACCAGTCCGCTCACAGATACGCAGTATTTT.

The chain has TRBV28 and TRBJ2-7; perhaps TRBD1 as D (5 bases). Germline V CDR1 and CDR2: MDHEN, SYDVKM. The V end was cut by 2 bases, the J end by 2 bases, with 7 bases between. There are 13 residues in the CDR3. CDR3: CASSLGATYEQYF. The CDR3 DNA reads TGTGCCAGCAGTTTAGGGGCCACCTACGAGCAGTACTTC. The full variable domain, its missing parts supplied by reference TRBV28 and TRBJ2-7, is DVKVTQSSRYLVKRTGEKVFLECVQDMDHENMFWYRQDPGLGLRLIYFSYDVKMKEKGDIPEGYSVSREKKERFSLILESASTNQTSMYLCASSLGATYEQYFGPGTRLTVT.

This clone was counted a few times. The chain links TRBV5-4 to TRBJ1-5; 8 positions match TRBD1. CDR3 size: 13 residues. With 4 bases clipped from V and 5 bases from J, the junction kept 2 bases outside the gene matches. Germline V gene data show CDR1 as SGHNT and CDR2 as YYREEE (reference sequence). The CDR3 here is CASSPDRDQPQHF. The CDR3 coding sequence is TGTGCCAGCAGCCCGGACAGGGATCAGCCCCAGCATTTT.

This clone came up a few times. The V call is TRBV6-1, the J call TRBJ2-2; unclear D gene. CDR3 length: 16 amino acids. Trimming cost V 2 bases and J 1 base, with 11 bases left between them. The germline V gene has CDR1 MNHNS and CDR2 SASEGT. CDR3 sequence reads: CASSEWSRMNTGELFF. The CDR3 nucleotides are TGTGCCAGCAGTGAATGGAGCAGGATGAACACCGGGGAGCTGTTTTTT.

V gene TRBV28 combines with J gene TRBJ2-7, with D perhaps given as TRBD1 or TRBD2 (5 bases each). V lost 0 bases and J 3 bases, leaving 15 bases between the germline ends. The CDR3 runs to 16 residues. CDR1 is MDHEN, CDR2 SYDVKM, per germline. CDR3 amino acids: CASSLWGVLGIYEQYF. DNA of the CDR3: TGTGCCAGCAGTTTATGGGGGGTCCTGGGCATCTACGAGCAGTACTTC.

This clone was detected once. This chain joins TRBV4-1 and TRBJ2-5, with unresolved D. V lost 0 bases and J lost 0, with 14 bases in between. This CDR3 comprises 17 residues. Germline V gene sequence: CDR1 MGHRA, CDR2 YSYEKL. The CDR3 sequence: CASSQDWQQTYQETQYF. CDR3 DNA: TGCGCCAGCAGCCAAGACTGGCAACAGACGTACCAAGAGACCCAGTACTTC.

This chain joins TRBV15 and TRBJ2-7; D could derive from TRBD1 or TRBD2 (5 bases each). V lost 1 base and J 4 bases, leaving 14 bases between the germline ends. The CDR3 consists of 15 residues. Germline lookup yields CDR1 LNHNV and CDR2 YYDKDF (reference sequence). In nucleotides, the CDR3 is TGTGCCACCAGCAGAGTGAGGCAGGGACCATACGAGCAGTACTTC. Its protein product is CATSRVRQGPYEQYF. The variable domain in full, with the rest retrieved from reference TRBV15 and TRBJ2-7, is DAMVIQNPRYQVTQFGKPVTLSCSQTLNHNVMYWYQQKSSQAPKLLFHYYDKDFNNEADTPDNFQSRRPNTSFCFLDIRSPGLGDTAMYLCATSRVRQGPYEQYFGPGTRLTVT.

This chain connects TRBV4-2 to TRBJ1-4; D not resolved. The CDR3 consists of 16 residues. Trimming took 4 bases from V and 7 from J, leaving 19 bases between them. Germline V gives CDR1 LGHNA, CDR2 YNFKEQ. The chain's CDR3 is CASSPQDRSVSEKLFF. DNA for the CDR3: TGTGCCAGCAGCCCTCAAGATCGGAGTGTTAGTGAAAAACTGTTTTTT.

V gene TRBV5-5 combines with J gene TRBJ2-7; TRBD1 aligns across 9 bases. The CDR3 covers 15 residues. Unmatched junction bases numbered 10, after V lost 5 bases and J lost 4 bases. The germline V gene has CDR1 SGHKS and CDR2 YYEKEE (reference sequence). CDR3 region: CASSTATGTGYEQYF. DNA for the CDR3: TGTGCCAGCAGTACCGCGACCGGGACAGGGTACGAGCAGTACTTC.

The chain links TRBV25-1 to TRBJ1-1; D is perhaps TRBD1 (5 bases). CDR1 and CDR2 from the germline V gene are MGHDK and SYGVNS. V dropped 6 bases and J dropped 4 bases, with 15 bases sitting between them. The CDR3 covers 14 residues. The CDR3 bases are TGTGCCAGCAGCCCCCCAGGACACCTCACTGAAGCTTTCTTT. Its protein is CASSPPGHLTEAFF. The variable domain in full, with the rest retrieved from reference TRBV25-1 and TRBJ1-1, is EADIYQTPRYLVIGTGKKITLECSQTMGHDKMYWYQQDPGMELHLIHYSYGVNSTEKGDLSSESTVSRIRTEHFPLTLESARPSHTSQYLCASSPPGHLTEAFFGQGTRLTVV.

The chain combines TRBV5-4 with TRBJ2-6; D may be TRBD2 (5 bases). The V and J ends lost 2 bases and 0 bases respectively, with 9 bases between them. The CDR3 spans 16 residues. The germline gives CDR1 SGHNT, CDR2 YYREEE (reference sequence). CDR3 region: CASSLIGVSGANVLTF. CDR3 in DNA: TGTGCCAGCAGCTTAATCGGGGTCTCTGGGGCCAACGTCCTGACTTTC.

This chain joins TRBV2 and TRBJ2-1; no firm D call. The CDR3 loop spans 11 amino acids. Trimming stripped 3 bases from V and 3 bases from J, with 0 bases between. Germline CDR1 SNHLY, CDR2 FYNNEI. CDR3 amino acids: CASSDYNEQFF. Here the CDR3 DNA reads TGTGCCAGCAGTGACTACAATGAGCAGTTCTTC. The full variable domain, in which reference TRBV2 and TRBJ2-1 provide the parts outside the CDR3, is EPEVTQTPSHQVTQMGQEVILRCVPISNHLYFYWYRQILGQKVEFLVSFYNNEISEKSEIFDDQFSVERPDGSNFTLKIRSTKLEDSAMYFCASSDYNEQFFGPGTRLTVL.